One sample yielded the 10 T cell receptor beta chains listed below, sequenced in a study of T and B cells in COVID-19 patients. TRB was amplified from around 250-500 ng of blood genomic DNA. Multiplex PCR with BIOMED2 TRB-A/B primer pools amplified TRB rearrangements. TCRdb reprocessed the multiplex PCR reads with MiXCR, giving one entry per CDR3 protein. The data hold 5,000 or so distinct CDR3 sequences, with just under 20% observed a single time. The sequenced sample was blood. The receptors shown here come from a human donor who had recovered from COVID-19.

J is TRBJ1-6 and V is TRBV12-3 or TRBV12-4, with 11 positions matching TRBD1. This CDR3 comprises 17 residues. The V and J ends lost 4 bases and 5 bases, in that order; junction bases with no gene match: 7. Here the CDR3 DNA reads TGTGCCAGCAGTTCCGAGGACAGGGGGCAGAATAATTCACCCCTCCACTTT. Its protein is CASSSEDRGQNNSPLHF.

This chain connects TRBV21-1 to TRBJ2-1; the tabulated D call, TRBD1, remains unverified against the DNA. TRBV21-1 is a recognized pseudogene. The CDR3 has 13 amino acids. The CDR3: CASQPGQGNEQFF. The CDR3 region has the DNA TGTGCCAGCCAACCGGGACAGGGGAATGAGCAGTTCTTC.

The rearrangement joins TRBV7-9 to TRBJ1-1; a possible D gene is TRBD1 (5 bases). This CDR3 contains 11 residues. V shed 11 bases and J shed 0 bases, with 7 bases lying between them. The germline V gene has CDR1 SEHNR and CDR2 FQNEAQ (reference sequence). Here the CDR3 reads CAGAMNTEAFF. CDR3 DNA: TGTGCCGGGGCCATGAACACTGAAGCTTTCTTT.

This clonotype turned up a few times. V gene TRBV5-1 combines with J gene TRBJ1-4, with 7 nucleotides matching TRBD1. After removal of 6 bases from V and 7 bases from J, the junction contained 6 bases not matched to a gene. CDR3 size: 13 residues. The germline V gene has CDR1 SGHRS and CDR2 YFSETQ. CDR3 sequence: CASMRQGGEKLFF. For the CDR3, the DNA is TGCGCCAGCATGCGACAGGGTGGTGAAAAACTGTTTTTT. Combining the CDR3 with reference TRBV5-1 and TRBJ1-4 gives the whole variable domain KAGVTQTPRYLIKTRGQQVTLSCSPISGHRSVSWYQQTPGQGLQFLFEYFSETQRNKGNFPGRFSGRQFSNSRSEMNVSTLELGDSALYLCASMRQGGEKLFFGSGTQLSVL.

This clonotype showed up just a few times. The gene calls are TRBV10-3 and TRBJ1-1; D is possibly TRBD1 (6 bases). Trimming removed 7 bases at V and 5 bases at J, with 14 bases between. The CDR3 contains 13 residues. The V gene's germline CDR1 is ENHRY and CDR2 SYGVKD. The CDR3: CAITSQGYTEAFF. In DNA form, the CDR3 reads TGTGCCATCACTTCCCAGGGGTATACTGAAGCTTTCTTT.

The chain is built from TRBV20-1 and TRBJ1-6, with D maybe TRBD1 (6 bases). The ends were cut back, 5 bases at V and 7 bases at J, with 12 bases in the middle. Per the germline V gene, CDR1 is DFQATT and CDR2 is SNEGSKA (reference sequence). This CDR3 is 13 amino acids long. The CDR3 sequence is CSAPRDNNSPLHF. The CDR3 nucleotides read TGCAGTGCTCCCCGGGACAACAATTCACCCCTCCACTTT.

This clonotype is labeled as medium-sized. CDR3: CASSLESGRRETQYF. The CDR3, as DNA: TGTGCCAGCAGCTTGGAGTCAGGAAGAAGAGAGACCCAGTACTTC. The genes are TRBV5-4 and TRBJ2-5; no definite D call. The CDR3 sequence is 15 residues long. CDR1 is SGHNT, CDR2 YYREEE, per germline (reference sequence). Trimming removed 0 bases at V and 4 bases at J, with 13 bases between.

On this clonotype itself: A much larger clone lies a single base off, so this may be a read error. The chain has TRBV6-2 or TRBV6-3 and TRBJ2-1, with 7 bases that match TRBD2. The germline gives CDR1 MNHEY, CDR2 SVGEGT. This CDR3 spans 19 amino acids. V was clipped by 0 bases and J by 0 bases; unmatched bases: 11. The CDR3 bases are TGTGCCAGCAGTTACTCCCTAACGGGGGGTAAGAGCTCCTACAATGAGCAGTTCTTC. Translated, it gives CASSYSLTGGKSSYNEQFF.

This clonotype is labeled as medium-sized (0.01 to 0.1%). The chain carries TRBV19 and TRBJ1-1, with 8 bases lining up with TRBD1. J gave up 11 bases and V 3 bases, and 8 bases lay outside the gene matches. Looked up from germline, CDR1 is LNHDA and CDR2 is SQIVND (reference sequence). CDR3 length: 13 amino acids. The CDR3 spells CASSISQGAWAFF. The CDR3 DNA sequence: TGTGCCAGTAGTATTTCGCAGGGGGCGTGGGCTTTCTTT.

By share of the sample, this clonotype is medium-sized. The chain links TRBV6-1 to TRBJ2-2, with TRBD1 identical over 9 bases. The CDR3 is 14 residues long. The ends lost 6 bases at V and 2 bases at J; junction bases unmatched: 1. CDR1 is MNHNS and CDR2 is SASEGT in the germline V gene. DNA for the CDR3: TGTGCCAGCAGGGACAGGGGTAACACCGGGGAGCTGTTTTTT. It translates to CASRDRGNTGELFF.